This is a list of T cell receptor beta chains from one sample in a study of cytomegalovirus exposure and HLA in healthy donors. TCRdb keeps only in-frame clones here, not all; method: immunoSEQ multiplex PCR. The sample holds about 160,000 clones, roughly 80% seen once. The sample consisted of PBMCs. The receptors come from a man aged 35-49 years in good health and CMV-seropositive. Both conserved end residues are part of each CDR3. The order of the fields is D gene, clone size, V gene, J gene, CDR3 DNA, CDR3 protein. A D gene is named only where the DNA matches it firmly. Clone size is given for some rows only: seen once, a few or many times, or a class if the clone is expanded.

TRBD1	.	TRBV6-5	TRBJ2-5	TGTGCCAGCAGTTACCGGAGGACAGGGGGAGAGACCCAGTACTTC	CASSYRRTGGETQYF
TRBD2	.	TRBV5-1	TRBJ2-7	TGCGCCAGCAGCTTGGTGGGACTAGCGGGAGTGTACGAGCAGTACTTC	CASSLVGLAGVYEQYF
.	many	TRBV5-6	TRBJ1-5	TGTGCCAGCAGCCTCGGCGGGGGGGCCTTTCAGCCCCAGCATTTT	CASSLGGGAFQPQHF
.	.	TRBV25-1	TRBJ1-2	TGTGCCAGCAGTGAATTGATAGGTGGCGGTAAGAACTATGGCTACACCTTC	CASSELIGGGKNYGYTF
TRBD1	.	TRBV7-9	TRBJ2-1	TGTGCCAGTAGTACCGGGACAGTTAGCTCCTACAATGAGCAGTTCTTC	CASSTGTVSSYNEQFF
.	.	TRBV2	TRBJ2-7	TGTGCCAGCAGTGATGGGGGGAGCTCCTACGAGCAGTACTTC	CASSDGGSSYEQYF
TRBD1	.	TRBV6-6	TRBJ2-2	TGTGCCAGCAAGGACAGGGCCGGCACCGGGGAGCTGTTTTTT	CASKDRAGTGELFF
.	once	TRBV4-1	TRBJ2-7	TGCGCCAGCAGCCAACTAGTAGGTGTTGCCGAGCAGTACTTC	CASSQLVGVAEQYF
.	.	TRBV4-3	TRBJ2-1	TGCGCCAGCAGCCAAGATCCCAGTCCCGACAGGACCTACAATGAGCAGTTCTTC	CASSQDPSPDRTYNEQFF
TRBD1	.	TRBV28	TRBJ1-6	TGTGCCAGCAGTATAAAACAGGGGTATAATTCACCCCTCCACTTT	CASSIKQGYNSPLHF
TRBD2	.	TRBV2	TRBJ2-7	TGTGCCAGCAGTGATCGCGGGAGGGCGGGGGAGCAGTACTTC	CASSDRGRAGEQYF
.	.	TRBV27	TRBJ2-7	TGTGCCAGCAGTTCTACCGGGACAGAGCAGTACTTC	CASSSTGTEQYF
TRBD2	.	TRBV5-6	TRBJ2-1	TGTGCCAGCAGCTTTTCACTAGCGGGAGGGGTCGATGAGCAGTTCTTC	CASSFSLAGGVDEQFF
.	.	TRBV29-1	TRBJ2-3	TGCAGCGTTGGCCGGGGACAAACCACAGATACGCAGTATTTT	CSVGRGQTTDTQYF
.	.	TRBV6-6	TRBJ1-1	TGTGCCAGCAGGGCGGGGAACACTGAAGCTTTCTTT	CASRAGNTEAFF
TRBD1	.	TRBV5-4	TRBJ2-2	TGTGCCAGCAGCCCATATACAGGGGGCTACACCGGGGAGCTGTTTTTT	CASSPYTGGYTGELFF
.	.	TRBV29-1	TRBJ2-1	TGCAGCGTGAATACGGGACTTCCCCCCTCCTACAATGAGCAGTTCTTC	CSVNTGLPPSYNEQFF
.	.	TRBV5-6	TRBJ2-7	TGTGCCAGCACCTCCCACTACGGGATCGAAGAGCAGTACTTC	CASTSHYGIEEQYF
.	.	TRBV11-2	TRBJ2-7	TGTGCCACCAGGGGGGAGGCCCCCTACGAGCAGTACTTC	CATRGEAPYEQYF
.	.	TRBV5-5	TRBJ2-1	TGTGCCAGCAGCTTAGGAGGGACTTACTACAATGAGCAGTTCTTC	CASSLGGTYYNEQFF
TRBD1	.	TRBV6-5	TRBJ1-2	TGTGCCGCCTTTACAGGGGGCCAAAATAACTATGGCTACACCTTC	CAAFTGGQNNYGYTF
TRBD1	.	TRBV18	TRBJ2-7	TGTGCCAGCTCTTCCGGGACAGGGACAGGCGAGCAGTACTTC	CASSSGTGTGEQYF
.	.	TRBV10-3	TRBJ1-5	TGTGCCATCAGTGACAGGTTCGGGCCCCAGCATTTT	CAISDRFGPQHF
TRBD1	.	TRBV6-5	TRBJ1-2	TGTGCCAGCAGTTACTCCCCGGGACAGGCAAACTATGGCTACACCTTC	CASSYSPGQANYGYTF
TRBD1	.	TRBV10-3	TRBJ2-1	TGTGCCATCGCCGATGGGACAGGGATTTACGATGAGCAGTTCTTC	CAIADGTGIYDEQFF
TRBD2	.	TRBV2	TRBJ2-3	TGTGCCAGCACCGCCGGGACTAGCGGGAGTGATACGCAGTATTTT	CASTAGTSGSDTQYF
.	.	TRBV5-6	TRBJ1-2	TGTGCCAGCAGCCGGGGGGGTGGCTACACCTTC	CASSRGGGYTF
.	.	TRBV27	TRBJ2-4	TGTGCCAGCAGTTTGCCAGGGGAAAACATTCAGTACTTC	CASSLPGENIQYF
.	.	TRBV30	TRBJ2-1	TGTGCCTGGACTATAGCCGGAGGGTTCACGTTCTTC	CAWTIAGGFTFF
.	.	TRBV15	TRBJ1-4	TGTGCCACCAGCAGGGGGAACAGGATTTTGAATGAAAAACTGTTTTTT	CATSRGNRILNEKLFF
.	.	TRBV19	TRBJ1-2	TGTGCCAGTAGACTCCGGGACACTTCCGGCTACACCTTC	CASRLRDTSGYTF
.	once	TRBV4-2	TRBJ2-7	TGTGCCAGCAGCCAAGATTTACAGGGGGGGTACGAGCAGTACTTC	CASSQDLQGGYEQYF
.	.	TRBV7-9	TRBJ2-3	TGTGCCAGCAGCTTAGCGCAGGCTAAAGATACGCAGTATTTT	CASSLAQAKDTQYF
TRBD1	.	TRBV5-6	TRBJ1-4	TGTGCCAGCAGCCTAATACGACAGGGTTTTGACGAAAAACTGTTTTTT	CASSLIRQGFDEKLFF
.	.	TRBV4-1	TRBJ2-1	TGCGCCAGCAGCCCCAGCGCGCACTCCTACAATGAGCAGTTCTTC	CASSPSAHSYNEQFF
.	.	TRBV29-1	TRBJ2-7	TGCAGCGTCGGGGATTCCTACGAGCAGTACTTC	CSVGDSYEQYF
.	.	TRBV2	TRBJ1-5	TGTGCCAGCCATCAGGGTCGGGAGAGTCCGCCCCAGCATTTT	CASHQGRESPPQHF
TRBD1	.	TRBV5-1	TRBJ2-1	TGCGCCAGCAGCTTGTGGGCAGGGGGCGATGAGCAGTTCTTC	CASSLWAGGDEQFF
.	once	TRBV28	TRBJ2-1	TGTGCCAGCAACCGGGACTGGACCTACAATGAGCAGTTCTTC	CASNRDWTYNEQFF
TRBD1	.	TRBV28	TRBJ1-2	TGTGCCAGCAGTGCGCCTCCCGGGACAGGGGGGTATGGCTACACCTTC	CASSAPPGTGGYGYTF
.	.	TRBV5-1	TRBJ2-3	TGCGCCAGCAGCTTGGTCCCGACTCCTACTAGCACAGATACGCAGTATTTT	CASSLVPTPTSTDTQYF
TRBD2	.	TRBV4-2	TRBJ2-7	TGTGCCAGCAGCCAAGACACTAGCGGGATCTACGAGCAGTACTTC	CASSQDTSGIYEQYF
.	.	TRBV28	TRBJ1-5	TGTGCCAGCAGTTTAGGCCCACAACACTCCCCCGGGAACCCCCAGCATTTT	CASSLGPQHSPGNPQHF
.	few	TRBV4-3	TRBJ2-6	TGCGCCAGCAGCCAAGAGGGGCTCAGGGTCGCTGGGGCCAACGTCCTGACTTTC	CASSQEGLRVAGANVLTF
.	.	TRBV5-1	TRBJ2-7	TGCGCCAGCAGCCTTGGCGGCTACGAGCAGTACTTC	CASSLGGYEQYF
.	.	TRBV5-5	TRBJ2-2	TGTGCCAGCAGCCCAGGCTCGACCGGGGAGCTGTTTTTT	CASSPGSTGELFF
TRBD1	.	TRBV19	TRBJ2-2	TGTGCCAGTAGTAGCTCCGACAGGGGCTATTTCGGGGAGCTGTTTTTT	CASSSSDRGYFGELFF
.	.	TRBV11-2	TRBJ1-5	TGTGCCAGCAGCGCTACGAATAGCAATCAGCCCCAGCATTTT	CASSATNSNQPQHF
.	.	TRBV5-1	TRBJ2-1	TGCGCCAGCAAAGGGGAATATGAGCAGTTCTTC	CASKGEYEQFF
TRBD2	few	TRBV10-3	TRBJ2-1	TGTGCCATCAGTGAGTTAGGACTAGCGGGAGCTGAGCAGTTCTTC	CAISELGLAGAEQFF
.	.	TRBV29-1	TRBJ2-2	TGCAGCGTTTTAGCAGCCGGGGAGCTGTTTTTT	CSVLAAGELFF
TRBD2	.	TRBV7-2	TRBJ2-7	TGTGCCAGCAGCTTAACGGTAGCGGGAGGGTACGAGCAGTACTTC	CASSLTVAGGYEQYF
.	.	TRBV9	TRBJ1-4	TGTGCCAGCGGTGGCATTGCAACTAATGAAAAACTGTTTTTT	CASGGIATNEKLFF
TRBD2	.	TRBV28	TRBJ2-3	TGTGCCAGCAGAAGTCCGGGGGGGGCTCTGAATACGCAGTATTTT	CASRSPGGALNTQYF
.	.	TRBV11-2	TRBJ2-3	TGTGCCAGCAGCTCGTCAGATACGCAGTATTTT	CASSSSDTQYF
.	.	TRBV5-1	TRBJ2-2	TGCGCCAGCAGCTTACAGGGTCGTCACACCGGGGAGCTGTTTTTT	CASSLQGRHTGELFF
TRBD2	.	TRBV27	TRBJ2-2	TGTGCCAGCAGCCCTCTAGCGGGAGAAGGTGGCGGGGAGCTGTTTTTT	CASSPLAGEGGGELFF